This T cell receptor beta chain originates from a study of blood T cell repertoires in COVID-19 (dated by TCRdb to the early 2020s). Notes on the research overall: The collaborator samples originated in the United States, Italy and Spain and spanned the acute and convalescent phases of COVID-19. The prospective study material was composed of cDNA or gDNA derived from T cells, B-cell-depleted T cells, or PBMCs. Deeply sampled blood TCRbeta repertoires from subjects exposed to, actively infected with, or recovered from COVID-19 were included in the dataset. The repertoires were made available in a free public database intended to serve as a resource for research on the immune response to SARS-CoV-2. Samples were obtained from the ongoing ImmuneRACE study (first 160 participants) and from some 1,300 subjects provided by 6 global collaborators. A de-identified subject ID, COVID-19 status, age in years and sex were almost always included in the sample metadata. Where available, HLA class I and class II types were taken from metadata supplied by the sample provider and were not determined by assay-based typing. The paper as a whole reports these results and caveats: The quantity of clinical and demographic metadata differed by source and by participant and was supplied without curation.

TCRbeta CDR3 regions were amplified from genomic DNA by means of the immunoSEQ Assay, a bias-controlled multiplex PCR. Per the authors' processing: Within the assay, amplification of reference gene primers was used to estimate how many nucleated cells each sample contained. To quantify the absolute abundance of each unique TCRbeta CDR3 rearrangement, sequence reads were collapsed and filtered. Productive Simpson clonality was computed per sample as the square root of Simpson's diversity index over productive rearrangements. In its TCRdb copy, this immuneACCESS table keeps in-frame sequences only and misses some clones. Where compared with another copy, unresolved V genes explain less than half of these, and the others have no known cause. V and J calls and clone size are copied from that table; D and trimming were computed from the DNA. For this sample the table gives roughly 380,000 clones, of which around 85% were detected only once. The ten largest clonotypes hold 3% to 4.5% of the sample.

About this clone: What antigen it recognizes has not been identified. Within one base of it there is no much larger clone, and no base qualities were kept.

V gives up 4 bases and J gives up 1 base, and the segment between their germline ends measures 7 bases. CDR3 length: 13 amino acids, cysteine to phenylalanine. Only CDR3 DNA remains: 39 bases, in frame from the first base. From the germline V gene, CDR1 is MNHEY and CDR2 is SVGEGT. The collaborating institutions used their own protocols to collect whole blood in K2EDTA tubes. For TCRbeta analysis, collaborators shipped samples as frozen whole blood, isolated PBMCs, or DNA extracted from either of those sample types. The material sequenced was peripheral blood. Recombination joined TRBV6-2 or TRBV6-3 with TRBJ1-1, with a weak D call of TRBD1 (5 bases match). The clonotype comes from a woman aged 18 to 35 with acute or convalescent COVID-19. DNA sequence: TGTGCCAGCAGTTTTACAGGGAACACTGAAGCTTTCTTT. It encodes CASSFTGNTEAFF.